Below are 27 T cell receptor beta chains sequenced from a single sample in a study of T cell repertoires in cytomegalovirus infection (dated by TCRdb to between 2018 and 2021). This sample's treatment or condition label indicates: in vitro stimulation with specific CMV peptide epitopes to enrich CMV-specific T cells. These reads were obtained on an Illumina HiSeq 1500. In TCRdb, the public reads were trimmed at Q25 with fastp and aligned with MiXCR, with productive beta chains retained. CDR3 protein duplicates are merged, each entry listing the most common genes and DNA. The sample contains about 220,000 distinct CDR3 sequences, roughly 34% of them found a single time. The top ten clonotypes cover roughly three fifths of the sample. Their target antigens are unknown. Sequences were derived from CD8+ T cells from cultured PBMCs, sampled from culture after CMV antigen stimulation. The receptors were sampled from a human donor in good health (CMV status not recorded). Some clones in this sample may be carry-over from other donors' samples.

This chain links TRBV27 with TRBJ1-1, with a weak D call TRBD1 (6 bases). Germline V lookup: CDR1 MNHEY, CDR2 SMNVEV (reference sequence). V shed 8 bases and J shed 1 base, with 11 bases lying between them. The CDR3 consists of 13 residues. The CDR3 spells CASAQGRNTEAFF. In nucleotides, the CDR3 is TGTGCCAGCGCCCAGGGGCGGAACACTGAAGCTTTCTTT.

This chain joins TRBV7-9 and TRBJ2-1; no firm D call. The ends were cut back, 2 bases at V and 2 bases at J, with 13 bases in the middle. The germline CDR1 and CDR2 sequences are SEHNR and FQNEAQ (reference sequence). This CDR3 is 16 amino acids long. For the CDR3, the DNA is TGTGCCAGCAGCTTATCCAATACCCCAACCTACAATGAGCAGTTCTTC. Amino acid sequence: CASSLSNTPTYNEQFF.

This CDR3 reads CASRMSIGGEQFF. Here the CDR3 DNA reads TGTGCCAGCAGGATGTCTATAGGGGGTGAGCAGTTCTTC. This chain links TRBV13 with TRBJ2-1; D is perhaps TRBD1 (6 bases). V was trimmed by 6 bases and J by 9 bases, leaving 15 bases between them. The V gene's germline CDR1 is PRHDT and CDR2 FYEKMQ (reference sequence). The CDR3 is made up of 13 amino acids.

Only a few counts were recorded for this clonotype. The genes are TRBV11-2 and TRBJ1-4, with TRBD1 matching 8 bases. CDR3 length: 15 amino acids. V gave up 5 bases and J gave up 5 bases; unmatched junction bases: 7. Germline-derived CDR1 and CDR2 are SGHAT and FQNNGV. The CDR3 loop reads CASSAGTGGNEKLFF. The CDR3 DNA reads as TGTGCCAGCAGCGCAGGGACAGGAGGAAATGAAAAACTGTTTTTT.

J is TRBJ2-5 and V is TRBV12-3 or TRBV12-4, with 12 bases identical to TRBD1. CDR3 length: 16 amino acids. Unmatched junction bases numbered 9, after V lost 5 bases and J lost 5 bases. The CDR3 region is CASSTGTGGGGETQYF. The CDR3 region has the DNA TGTGCCAGCAGTACCGGGACAGGGGGCGGTGGGGAGACCCAGTACTTC.

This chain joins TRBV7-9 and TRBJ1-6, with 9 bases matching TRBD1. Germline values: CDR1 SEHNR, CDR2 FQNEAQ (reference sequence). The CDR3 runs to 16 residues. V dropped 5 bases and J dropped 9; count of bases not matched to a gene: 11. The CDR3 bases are TGTGCCAGCAGCCCAAACCCCGGGACAGGGTTTTCACCCCTCCACTTT. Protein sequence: CASSPNPGTGFSPLHF.

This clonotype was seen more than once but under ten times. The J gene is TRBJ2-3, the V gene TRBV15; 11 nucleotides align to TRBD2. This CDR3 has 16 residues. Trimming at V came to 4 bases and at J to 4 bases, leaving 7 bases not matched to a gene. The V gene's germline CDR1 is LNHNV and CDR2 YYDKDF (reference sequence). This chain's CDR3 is CATSKSGLAGSDTQYF. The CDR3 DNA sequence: TGTGCCACCAGCAAATCCGGACTAGCGGGCTCAGATACGCAGTATTTT.

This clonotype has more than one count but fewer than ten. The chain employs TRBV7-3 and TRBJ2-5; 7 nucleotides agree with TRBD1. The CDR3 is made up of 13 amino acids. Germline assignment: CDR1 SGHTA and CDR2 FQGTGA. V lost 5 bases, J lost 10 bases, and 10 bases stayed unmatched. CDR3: CASSPGGDVSQYF. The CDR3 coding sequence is TGTGCCAGCAGCCCAGGGGGAGACGTCAGCCAGTACTTC.

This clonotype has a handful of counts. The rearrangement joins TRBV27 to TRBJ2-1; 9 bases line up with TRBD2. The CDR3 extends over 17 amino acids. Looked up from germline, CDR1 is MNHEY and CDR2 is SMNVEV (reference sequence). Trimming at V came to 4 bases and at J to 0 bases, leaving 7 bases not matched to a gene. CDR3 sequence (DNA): TGTGCCAGCAGTTCGGGACTAGCACCGAGCTCCTACAATGAGCAGTTCTTC. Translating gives CASSSGLAPSSYNEQFF.

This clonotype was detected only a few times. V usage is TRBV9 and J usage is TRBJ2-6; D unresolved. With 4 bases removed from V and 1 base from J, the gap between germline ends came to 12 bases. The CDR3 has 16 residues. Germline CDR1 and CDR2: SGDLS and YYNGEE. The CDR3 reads CASSNTLRSGANVLTF. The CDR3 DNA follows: TGTGCCAGCAGCAATACTCTAAGGTCTGGGGCCAACGTCCTGACTTTC.

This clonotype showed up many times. The CDR3 loop reads CASTRQDSGNTIYF. In DNA form, the CDR3 reads TGTGCCAGCACCCGACAGGACTCTGGAAACACCATATATTTT. V gene TRBV6-6 combines with J gene TRBJ1-3; perhaps TRBD1 as D (6 bases). V gave up 7 bases and J gave up 0 bases, with 10 bases separating them. CDR3 length equals 14 residues. The germline CDR1 and CDR2 sequences are MNHNY and SVGAGI (reference sequence).

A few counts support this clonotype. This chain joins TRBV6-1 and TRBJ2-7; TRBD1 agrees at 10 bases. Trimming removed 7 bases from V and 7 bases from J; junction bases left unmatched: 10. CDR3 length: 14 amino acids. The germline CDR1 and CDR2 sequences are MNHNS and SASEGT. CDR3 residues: CASTSGDRGWEQYF. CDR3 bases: TGTGCCAGCACCTCCGGGGACAGGGGTTGGGAGCAGTACTTC.

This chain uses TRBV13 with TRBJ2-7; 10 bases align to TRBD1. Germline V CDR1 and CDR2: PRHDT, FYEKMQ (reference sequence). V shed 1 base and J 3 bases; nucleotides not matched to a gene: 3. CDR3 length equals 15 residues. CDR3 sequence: CASSLATGGSYEQYF. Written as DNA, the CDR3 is TGTGCCAGCAGCTTAGCGACAGGGGGCAGCTACGAGCAGTACTTC.

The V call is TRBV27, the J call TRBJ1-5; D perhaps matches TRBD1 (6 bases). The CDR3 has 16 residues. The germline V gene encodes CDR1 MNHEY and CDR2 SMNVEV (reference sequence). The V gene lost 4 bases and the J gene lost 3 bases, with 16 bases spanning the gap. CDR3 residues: CASSWRGGRPNQPQHF. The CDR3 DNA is TGTGCCAGCAGTTGGCGGGGGGGGCGGCCCAATCAGCCCCAGCATTTT.

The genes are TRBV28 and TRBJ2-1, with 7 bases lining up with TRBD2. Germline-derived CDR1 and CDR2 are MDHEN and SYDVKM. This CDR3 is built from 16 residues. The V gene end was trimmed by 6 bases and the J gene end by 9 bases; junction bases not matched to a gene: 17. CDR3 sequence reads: CASSYGLGDFSGEQFF. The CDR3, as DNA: TGTGCCAGCAGCTACGGACTAGGCGACTTTAGTGGTGAGCAGTTCTTC.

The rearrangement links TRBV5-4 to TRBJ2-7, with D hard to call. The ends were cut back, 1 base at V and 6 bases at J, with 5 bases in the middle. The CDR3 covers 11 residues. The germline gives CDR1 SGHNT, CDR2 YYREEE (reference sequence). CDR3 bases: TGTGCCAGCAGCTTGTATGGCGAGCAGTACTTC. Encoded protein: CASSLYGEQYF.

The chain's CDR3 is CASSYRTSGRSNEQYF. CDR3 sequence (DNA): TGTGCCAGCAGCTACCGGACTAGCGGGAGATCCAACGAGCAGTACTTC. The chain combines TRBV7-2 with TRBJ2-7; the match to TRBD2 covers 13 bases. Germline CDR1 is SGHTA and CDR2 is FQGNSA. Trimming removed 4 bases from V and 5 bases from J; junction bases left unmatched: 8. This CDR3 comprises 16 residues.

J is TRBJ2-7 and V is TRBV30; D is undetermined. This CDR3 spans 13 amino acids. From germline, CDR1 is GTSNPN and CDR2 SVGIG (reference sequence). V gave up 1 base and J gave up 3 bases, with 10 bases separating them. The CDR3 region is CAWSGTVIYEQYF. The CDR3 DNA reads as TGTGCCTGGAGTGGGACGGTGATCTACGAGCAGTACTTC.

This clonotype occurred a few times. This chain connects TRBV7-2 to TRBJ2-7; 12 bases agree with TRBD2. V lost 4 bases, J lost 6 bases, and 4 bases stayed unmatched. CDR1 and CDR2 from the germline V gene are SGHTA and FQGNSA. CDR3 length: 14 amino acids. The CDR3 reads CASSWTSGTSEQYF. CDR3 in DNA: TGTGCCAGCAGCTGGACTAGCGGGACCTCCGAGCAGTACTTC.

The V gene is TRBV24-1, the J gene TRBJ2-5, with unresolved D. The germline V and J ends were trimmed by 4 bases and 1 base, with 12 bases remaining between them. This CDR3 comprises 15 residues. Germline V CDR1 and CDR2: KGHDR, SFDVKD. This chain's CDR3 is CATSDHGAVQETQYF. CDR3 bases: TGTGCCACCAGTGACCACGGCGCAGTCCAAGAGACCCAGTACTTC.

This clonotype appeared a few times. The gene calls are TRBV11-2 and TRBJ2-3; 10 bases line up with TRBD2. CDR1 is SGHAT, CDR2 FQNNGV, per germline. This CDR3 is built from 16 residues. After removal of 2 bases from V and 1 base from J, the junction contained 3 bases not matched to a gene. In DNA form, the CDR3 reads TGTGCCAGCAGCTTACCCACTAGCGGGGGCACAGATACGCAGTATTTT. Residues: CASSLPTSGGTDTQYF.

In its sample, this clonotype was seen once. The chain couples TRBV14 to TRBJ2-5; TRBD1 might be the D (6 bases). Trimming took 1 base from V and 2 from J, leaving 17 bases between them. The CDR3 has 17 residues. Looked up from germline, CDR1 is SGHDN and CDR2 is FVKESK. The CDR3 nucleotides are TGTGCCAGCAGCCAAGTGTGGGGAACCGGGACACAAGAGACCCAGTACTTC. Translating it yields CASSQVWGTGTQETQYF.

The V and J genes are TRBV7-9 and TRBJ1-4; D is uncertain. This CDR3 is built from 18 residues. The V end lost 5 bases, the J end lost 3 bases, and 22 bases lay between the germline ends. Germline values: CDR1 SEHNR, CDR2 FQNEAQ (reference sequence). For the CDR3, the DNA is TGTGCCAGCAGCCGCGGACCCATCAACCGACGCTCTAATGAAAAACTGTTTTTT. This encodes CASSRGPINRRSNEKLFF. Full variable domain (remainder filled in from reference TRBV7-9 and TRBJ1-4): DTGVSQNPRHKITKRGQNVTFRCDPISEHNRLYWYRQTLGQGPEFLTYFQNEAQLEKSRLLSDRFSAERPKGSFSTLEIQRTEQGDSAMYLCASSRGPINRRSNEKLFFGSGTQLSVL.

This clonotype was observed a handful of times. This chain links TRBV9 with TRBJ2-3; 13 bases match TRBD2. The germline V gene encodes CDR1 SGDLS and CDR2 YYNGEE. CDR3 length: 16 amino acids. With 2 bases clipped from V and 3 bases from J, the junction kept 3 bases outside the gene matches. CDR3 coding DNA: TGTGCCAGCAGCGTCAGACTAGCGGGGGGTACAGATACGCAGTATTTT. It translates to CASSVRLAGGTDTQYF.

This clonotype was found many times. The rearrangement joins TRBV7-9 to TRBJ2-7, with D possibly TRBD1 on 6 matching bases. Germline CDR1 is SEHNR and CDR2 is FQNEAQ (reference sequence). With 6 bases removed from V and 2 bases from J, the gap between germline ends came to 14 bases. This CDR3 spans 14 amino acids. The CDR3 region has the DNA TGTGCCAGCAGGCACCCGGACAGACCCTACGAGCAGTACTTC. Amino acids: CASRHPDRPYEQYF. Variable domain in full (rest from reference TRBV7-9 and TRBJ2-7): DTGVSQNPRHKITKRGQNVTFRCDPISEHNRLYWYRQTLGQGPEFLTYFQNEAQLEKSRLLSDRFSAERPKGSFSTLEIQRTEQGDSAMYLCASRHPDRPYEQYFGPGTRLTVT.

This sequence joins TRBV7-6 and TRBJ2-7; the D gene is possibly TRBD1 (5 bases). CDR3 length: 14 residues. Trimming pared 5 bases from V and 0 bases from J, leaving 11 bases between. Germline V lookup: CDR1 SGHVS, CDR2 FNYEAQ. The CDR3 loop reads CASSPRQRSYEQYF. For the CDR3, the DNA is TGTGCCAGCAGCCCCAGACAGCGCTCCTACGAGCAGTACTTC.

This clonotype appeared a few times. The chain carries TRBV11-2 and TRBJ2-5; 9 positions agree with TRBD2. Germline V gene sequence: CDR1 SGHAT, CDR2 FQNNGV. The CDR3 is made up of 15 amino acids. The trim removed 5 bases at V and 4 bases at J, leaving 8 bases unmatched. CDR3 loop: CASSLAGPHLETQYF. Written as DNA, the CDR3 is TGTGCCAGCAGCCTAGCGGGGCCGCACTTAGAGACCCAGTACTTC.